This TCR beta chain was obtained from a study of blood T cell repertoires in COVID-19. Assay used: immunoSEQ multiplex PCR; TCRdb lists only in-frame clones, some missing. The sample yields around 440,000 clones, around 88% seen once. Per germline, CDR1 SGHRS and CDR2 YFSETQ. The CDR3 is 15 residues long. The trim removed 3 bases at V and 2 bases at J, leaving 3 bases unmatched. Comments on this clone: The sample carries other DNA sequences with the same CDR3.

The clonotype was recovered from a woman in her 50s with COVID-19, enrolled during active disease. Input material: peripheral blood. The rearrangement joins TRBV5-1 to TRBJ2-3, with TRBD1 matching over 10 bases. The CDR3 region has the DNA TGCGCCAGCAGCTCGGGGACAGGGGCCACAGATACGCAGTATTTT. It yields the protein CASSSGTGATDTQYF.